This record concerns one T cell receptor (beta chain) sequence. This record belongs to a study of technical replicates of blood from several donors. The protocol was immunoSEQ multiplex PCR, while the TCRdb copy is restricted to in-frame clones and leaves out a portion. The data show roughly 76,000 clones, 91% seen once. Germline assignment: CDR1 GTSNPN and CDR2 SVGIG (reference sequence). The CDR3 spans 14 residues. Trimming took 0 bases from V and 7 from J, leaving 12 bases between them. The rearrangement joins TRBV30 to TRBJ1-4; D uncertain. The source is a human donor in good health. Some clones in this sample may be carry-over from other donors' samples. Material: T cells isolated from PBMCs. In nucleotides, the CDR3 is TGTGCCTGGAGTGTTCAGGCCCTGGGTGAAAAACTGTTTTTT. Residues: CAWSVQALGEKLFF. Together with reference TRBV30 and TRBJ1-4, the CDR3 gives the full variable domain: SQTIHQWPATLVQPVGSPLSLECTVEGTSNPNLYWYRQAAGRGLQLLFYSVGIGQISSEVPQNLSASRPQDRQFILSSKKLLLSDSGFYLCAWSVQALGEKLFFGSGTQLSVL.